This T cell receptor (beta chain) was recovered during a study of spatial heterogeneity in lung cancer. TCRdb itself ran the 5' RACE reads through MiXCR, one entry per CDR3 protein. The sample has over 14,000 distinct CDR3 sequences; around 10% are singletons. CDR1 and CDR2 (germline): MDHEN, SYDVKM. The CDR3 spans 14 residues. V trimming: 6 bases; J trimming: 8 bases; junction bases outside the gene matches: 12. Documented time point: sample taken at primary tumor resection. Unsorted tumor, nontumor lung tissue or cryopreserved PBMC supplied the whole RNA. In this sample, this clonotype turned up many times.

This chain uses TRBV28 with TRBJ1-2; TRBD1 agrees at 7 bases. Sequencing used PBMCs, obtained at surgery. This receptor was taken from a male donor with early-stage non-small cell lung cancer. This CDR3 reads CASRLQTGQGGYTF. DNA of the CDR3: TGTGCCAGCAGACTCCAGACAGGGCAAGGCGGCTACACCTTC.